The rows below give T cell receptor beta chains drawn from one sample of a study of CD8 T cells in Susac syndrome. TCRdb ran MiXCR on the immunoSEQ multiplex PCR reads and lists one entry per CDR3 protein. The sample comprises approximately 210,000 distinct CDR3 sequences, less than 95% of which are singletons, and about 0.14% rests with the top ten. Specimen: CD4+ T cells from PBMCs. The receptors were gathered from a human donor with Susac syndrome. CDR3s include the opening cysteine and the closing phenylalanine or tryptophan.

v_gene	j_gene	CDR3aa
TRBV7-2	TRBJ1-1	CASSLDRPSTEAFF
TRBV5-4	TRBJ2-3	CASSATGADTQYF
TRBV7-2	TRBJ2-2	CASRRGPETGELFF
TRBV5-1	TRBJ2-3	CASRLGGQEYDTQYF
TRBV28	TRBJ1-6	CASSLGGWGPNSPLHF
TRBV28	TRBJ2-7	CASSFQGYEQYF
TRBV18	TRBJ1-6	CASSPGQGNSPLHF
TRBV2	TRBJ2-7	CASGRDREYEQYF
TRBV30	TRBJ1-5	CAGGTGHQLQHF
TRBV10-3	TRBJ1-2	CAISDPYGYTF
TRBV7-9	TRBJ2-7	CASSLSGIERYF
TRBV15	TRBJ1-2	CATRRQGFYGYTF
TRBV20-1	TRBJ1-2	CSARATGTTDGYTF
TRBV5-4	TRBJ2-7	CASSLERETGGYEQYF
TRBV20-1	TRBJ2-2	CSATGTSGGELFF
TRBV7-3	TRBJ2-7	CASSPSTALYEQYF
TRBV2	TRBJ1-3	CASSGVTVVLSGNTIYF
TRBV7-3	TRBJ2-7	CASSLQDRVTEQYF
TRBV5-4	TRBJ2-7	CASSKGLAGEAYEQYF
TRBV24-1	TRBJ2-3	CATSETRATDTQYF
TRBV5-6	TRBJ2-5	CASSSDPKTQYF
TRBV5-1	TRBJ1-2	CASSPEGSGTVAYTF
TRBV20-1	TRBJ1-2	CSARDGRAGYTF
TRBV12-3/TRBV12-4	TRBJ1-2	CASSLGQAIMGYTF
TRBV24-1	TRBJ2-3	CATGSNRGGSTDTQYF
TRBV7-9	TRBJ2-1	CASSLALSTGEQFF
TRBV25-1	TRBJ2-5	CASSELQGLETQYF
TRBV5-1	TRBJ1-1	CASSLALRTEAFF
TRBV6-2/TRBV6-3	TRBJ2-5	CASSTPASGWRWGIF
TRBV9	TRBJ1-6	CASSDDPSGNSPLHF
TRBV30	TRBJ1-2	CASYRQAGNYGYTF
TRBV13	TRBJ2-5	CASSTTVAQETQYF
TRBV9	TRBJ1-2	CASSVNQNYGYTF
TRBV5-8	TRBJ1-1	CASSPDGGNTEAFF
TRBV30	TRBJ1-1	CASTGNTEAFF
TRBV27	TRBJ1-2	CASSFLDRGGGYTF